This is a list of T cell receptor beta chains from one sample in a study of beta chain features in type 1 diabetes. Some clones are missing from TCRdb's copy, which holds only in-frame ones; the method was immunoSEQ multiplex PCR. The sample records about 240,000 clones, 25% to 30% being singletons. The sample taken for sequencing was central memory CD4+ T cells from blood. The receptors shown here come from a man aged 25-40 years in good health. CDR3s include the opening cysteine and the closing phenylalanine or tryptophan. The D gene is left open where the match is weak. Size values are once, few and many counts, or a class for expanded clones, and some rows have none.

d_gene: TRBD2
abundance: .
v_gene: TRBV29-1
j_gene: TRBJ2-1
CDR3aa: CSHRGVIEQFF
CDR3nt: TGCAGCCACCGGGGGGTTATTGAGCAGTTCTTC

d_gene: .
abundance: .
v_gene: TRBV21-1
j_gene: TRBJ2-7
CDR3aa: CASTIPEPYEQYF
CDR3nt: TGTGCCAGCACCATACCGGAACCCTACGAGCAGTACTTC

d_gene: .
abundance: .
v_gene: TRBV30
j_gene: TRBJ2-3
CDR3aa: CAWSTLGRGDTQYF
CDR3nt: TGTGCCTGGAGTACCCTAGGACGGGGAGATACGCAGTATTTT

d_gene: .
abundance: .
v_gene: TRBV5-6
j_gene: TRBJ1-3
CDR3aa: CASSFISLTGGNTIYF
CDR3nt: TGTGCCAGCAGCTTTATATCCCTCACCGGTGGAAACACCATATATTTT

d_gene: .
abundance: .
v_gene: TRBV30
j_gene: TRBJ2-1
CDR3aa: CAWSGDHSNEQFF
CDR3nt: TGTGCCTGGAGTGGAGACCACTCAAATGAGCAGTTCTTC

d_gene: TRBD1
abundance: .
v_gene: TRBV4-1
j_gene: TRBJ2-7
CDR3aa: CASSQEDREMGEQYF
CDR3nt: TGCGCCAGCAGCCAAGAGGACAGGGAGATGGGCGAGCAGTACTTC

d_gene: .
abundance: .
v_gene: TRBV7-8
j_gene: TRBJ2-1
CDR3aa: CASSLVDYNEQFF
CDR3nt: TGTGCCAGCAGCTTAGTCGACTACAATGAGCAGTTCTTC

d_gene: .
abundance: many
v_gene: TRBV30
j_gene: TRBJ2-3
CDR3aa: CAWSVGRDTQYF
CDR3nt: TGTGCCTGGAGTGTAGGCCGCGATACGCAGTATTTT

d_gene: TRBD2
abundance: .
v_gene: TRBV28
j_gene: TRBJ2-1
CDR3aa: CASSSSSGLSSYNEQFF
CDR3nt: TGTGCCAGCAGTTCGTCTAGCGGGCTTAGCTCCTACAATGAGCAGTTCTTC

d_gene: .
abundance: .
v_gene: TRBV30
j_gene: TRBJ2-7
CDR3aa: CAGDYEQYF
CDR3nt: TGTGCCGGGGACTACGAGCAGTACTTC

d_gene: .
abundance: .
v_gene: TRBV19
j_gene: TRBJ2-6
CDR3aa: CASSIRAPSGANVLTF
CDR3nt: TGTGCCAGTAGTATAAGGGCACCCTCTGGGGCCAACGTCCTGACTTTC

d_gene: TRBD1
abundance: few
v_gene: TRBV30
j_gene: TRBJ2-7
CDR3aa: CAWSRGQGYEQYF
CDR3nt: TGTGCCTGGAGTCGGGGACAGGGTTACGAGCAGTACTTC

d_gene: .
abundance: .
v_gene: TRBV30
j_gene: TRBJ2-5
CDR3aa: CACRAGPGETQYF
CDR3nt: TGTGCCTGTCGCGCGGGACCCGGAGAGACCCAGTACTTC

d_gene: TRBD1
abundance: many
v_gene: TRBV19
j_gene: TRBJ2-2
CDR3aa: CALRDRGGTGELFF
CDR3nt: TGTGCCCTAAGGGACAGGGGTGGCACCGGGGAGCTGTTTTTT

d_gene: TRBD2
abundance: .
v_gene: TRBV27
j_gene: TRBJ2-1
CDR3aa: CASSHPRESVYNEQFF
CDR3nt: TGTGCCAGCAGTCATCCGCGGGAGAGCGTCTACAATGAGCAGTTCTTC

d_gene: .
abundance: few
v_gene: TRBV7-8
j_gene: TRBJ2-3
CDR3aa: CASSLVTRTDTQYF
CDR3nt: TGTGCCAGCAGCTTAGTCACCCGAACAGATACGCAGTATTTT

d_gene: TRBD1
abundance: .
v_gene: TRBV4-2
j_gene: TRBJ1-2
CDR3aa: CASSQAFGQENYGYTF
CDR3nt: TGTGCCAGCAGCCAAGCATTCGGACAGGAAAACTATGGCTACACCTTC

d_gene: .
abundance: .
v_gene: TRBV5-1
j_gene: TRBJ2-1
CDR3aa: CASSRAGYNEQFF
CDR3nt: TGCGCCAGCAGCCGGGCAGGGTACAATGAGCAGTTCTTC

d_gene: .
abundance: .
v_gene: TRBV7-8
j_gene: TRBJ2-1
CDR3aa: CASSLGDPRNEQFF
CDR3nt: TGTGCCAGCAGCTTAGGAGACCCCCGGAATGAGCAGTTCTTC